This is a list of T cell receptor beta chains from one sample in a study of blood T cell repertoires in COVID-19. Some clones are missing from TCRdb's copy, which holds only in-frame ones; the method was immunoSEQ multiplex PCR. There are 100,000 or so clones in the sample; more than 90% occur only once, and around 4% lies in the top ten. Sequenced: peripheral blood. These receptors were obtained from a human donor with active COVID-19. The donor label of this sample is uncertain. Each CDR3 is given with its conserved first and last residue. Fields, in order: D gene, V gene, J gene, clone size, CDR3 DNA, CDR3 protein. A D gene is named only where the DNA matches it firmly. Part of the rows lack a size; the others show once, few, many or a class for expanded clones.

>TRBD2|TRBV7-9|TRBJ2-3|once
TGTGCCAGCAGCTTAACAGCGGGGGGGATAAGTATTGGTCCAGATACGCAGTATTTT
CASSLTAGGISIGPDTQYF
>TRBD1|TRBV5-1|TRBJ1-2|.
TGCGCCAGCAGCCCAGGGGGGAGCTGGGCTAACTATGGCTACACCTTC
CASSPGGSWANYGYTF
>TRBD2|TRBV28|TRBJ2-3|.
TGTGCCAGCAGTCCTCCCGGACTAGCGGGAGGGGGGGATACGCAGTATTTT
CASSPPGLAGGGDTQYF
>TRBD1|TRBV11-3|TRBJ2-7|.
TGTGCCAGCAGCTTGTGGTCCAGGGACAGGGTCTACGAGCAGTACTTC
CASSLWSRDRVYEQYF
>TRBD1|TRBV24-1|TRBJ2-5|.
TGTGCCACCAGTGATTCAGGGACAGGGTCTGAGACCCAGTACTTC
CATSDSGTGSETQYF
>TRBD1|TRBV6-4|TRBJ2-3|.
TGTGCCAGCAGTGGACAGGGACAGACAGATACGCAGTATTTT
CASSGQGQTDTQYF
>.|TRBV12-3/TRBV12-4|TRBJ1-5|.
TGTGCCAGCAGTTTAAACAGTAATCAGCCCCAGCATTTT
CASSLNSNQPQHF
>TRBD2|TRBV20-1|TRBJ2-3|.
TGCAGTGCTAGTTTAAGGACTAGCGGGAGGGTCACAGATACGCAGTATTTT
CSASLRTSGRVTDTQYF
>TRBD1|TRBV23-1|TRBJ2-7|.
TGCGCCAGCAGTCAGCAACAGGGGTACGAGCAGTACTTC
CASSQQQGYEQYF
>TRBD1|TRBV5-4|TRBJ2-2|.
TGTGCCAGCAGCTTGGCAGGGGGGAACACCGGGGAGCTGTTTTTT
CASSLAGGNTGELFF
>.|TRBV5-1|TRBJ2-1|.
TGCGCCAGCAGCTTGGGACAGACTTACAATGAGCAGTTCTTC
CASSLGQTYNEQFF
>.|TRBV11-3|TRBJ2-5|.
TGTGCCAGCAGCTTCCCTCAGGGGGGAGAGACCCAGTACTTC
CASSFPQGGETQYF
>TRBD1|TRBV4-3|TRBJ2-1|.
TGCGCCAGCAGCCAAGTAGGGGACAGACGGTCCAATGAGCAGTTCTTC
CASSQVGDRRSNEQFF
>.|TRBV25-1|TRBJ2-7|few
TGTGCCAGCGGTGACTTGACTAGGAGGGGAAACGAGCAGTACTTC
CASGDLTRRGNEQYF
>TRBD2|TRBV5-4|TRBJ2-2|.
TGTGCCAGCTCTCGGGGGGAGACGGGGGAGCTGTTTTTT
CASSRGETGELFF
>.|TRBV3-1/TRBV3-2|TRBJ2-5|.
TGTGCCAGCAGCGGAAGCGGACAAGAGACCCAGTACTTC
CASSGSGQETQYF
>.|TRBV15|TRBJ1-2|once
TGTGCCACCAGCAGTCCTAAAAGGACATTTGTAACTGGCTACACCTTC
CATSSPKRTFVTGYTF